This T cell receptor beta chain was sequenced during a study of blood T cell repertoires in COVID-19. Looking at the study overall: The cDNA or gDNA used as material had been derived from T cells, B-cell-depleted T cells, or PBMCs.

This clone was counted at least ten times. CDR3 length: 15 amino acids. The ends lost 7 bases at V and 5 bases at J; junction bases unmatched: 5. CDR1 and CDR2 from the germline V gene are MNHEY and SVGAGI. Clinical histories supplied by participants themselves formed the basis of cohort assignment. Authors' data handling: Reference gene primer amplification yielded estimated nucleated cell counts. Using immunoSEQ multiplex PCR, the repertoire was profiled, and TCRdb retains in-frame clones only, with some absent. V, J and clone size are taken as reported in that table, and D and trimming were inferred from the DNA itself. This sample has some 200,000 clones; around 86% occur once, and the top ten carry 7.2%.

The source material was PBMCs or T cells enriched from blood (not recorded which). The sequence was obtained from a man aged 25-45 years in a cohort exposed to, infected with or recovered from COVID-19 (not recorded which). The chain is built from TRBV6-5 and TRBJ2-1, with TRBD2 matching 13 bases. The CDR3 region has the DNA TGTGCCAGCACCAGGGGGACTAGCGGGGACAATGAGCAGTTCTTC. As protein: CASTRGTSGDNEQFF.